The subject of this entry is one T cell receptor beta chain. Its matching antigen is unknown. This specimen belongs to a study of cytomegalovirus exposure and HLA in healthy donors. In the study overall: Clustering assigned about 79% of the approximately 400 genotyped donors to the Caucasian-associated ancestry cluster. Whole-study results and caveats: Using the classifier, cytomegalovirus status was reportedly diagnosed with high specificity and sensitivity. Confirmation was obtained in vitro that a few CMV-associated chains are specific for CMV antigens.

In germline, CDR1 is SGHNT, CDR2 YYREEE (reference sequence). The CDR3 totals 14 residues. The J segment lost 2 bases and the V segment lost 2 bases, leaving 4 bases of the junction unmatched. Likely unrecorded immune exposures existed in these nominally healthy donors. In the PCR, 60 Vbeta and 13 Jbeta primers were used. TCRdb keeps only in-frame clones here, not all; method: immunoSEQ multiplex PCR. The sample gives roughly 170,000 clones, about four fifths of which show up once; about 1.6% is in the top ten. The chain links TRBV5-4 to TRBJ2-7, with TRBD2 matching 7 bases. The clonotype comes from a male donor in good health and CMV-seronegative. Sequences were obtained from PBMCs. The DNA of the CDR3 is TGTGCCAGCAGCTTCGGCGGGAGCACCTACGAGCAGTACTTC. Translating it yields CASSFGGSTYEQYF.